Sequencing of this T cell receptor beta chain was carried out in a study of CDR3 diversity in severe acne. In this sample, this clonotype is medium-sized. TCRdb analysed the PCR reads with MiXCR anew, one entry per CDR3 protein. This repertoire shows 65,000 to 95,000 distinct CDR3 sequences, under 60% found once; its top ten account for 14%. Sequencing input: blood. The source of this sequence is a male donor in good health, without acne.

CDR3 DNA sequence: TGCAGTGCTAGAGTCCCCAACGGCCACGAGCAGTACTTC. Translating it yields CSARVPNGHEQYF. V and J are TRBV20-1 and TRBJ2-7, with D hard to call. The CDR3 sequence is 13 residues long. V was shortened by 1 base and J by 5 bases, with 12 bases between the two germline ends. In germline, CDR1 is DFQATT, CDR2 SNEGSKA (reference sequence).